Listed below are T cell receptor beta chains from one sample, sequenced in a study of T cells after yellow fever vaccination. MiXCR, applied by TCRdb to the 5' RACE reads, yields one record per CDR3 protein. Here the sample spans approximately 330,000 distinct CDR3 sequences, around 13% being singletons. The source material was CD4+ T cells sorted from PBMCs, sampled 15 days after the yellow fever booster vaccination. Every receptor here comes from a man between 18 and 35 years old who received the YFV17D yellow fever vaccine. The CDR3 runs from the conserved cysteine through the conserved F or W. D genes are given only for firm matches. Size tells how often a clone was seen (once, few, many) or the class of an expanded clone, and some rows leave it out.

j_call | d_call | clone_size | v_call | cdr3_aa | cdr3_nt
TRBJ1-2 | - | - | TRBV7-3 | CASRAAEAFSYGYTF | TGTGCCAGCAGGGCCGCGGAGGCGTTTTCCTATGGCTACACCTTC
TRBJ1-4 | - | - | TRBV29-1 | CSVEWGADNEKLFF | TGCAGCGTTGAATGGGGGGCAGATAATGAAAAACTGTTTTTT
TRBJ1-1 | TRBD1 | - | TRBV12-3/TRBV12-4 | CASSPRNRGENTEAFF | TGTGCCAGCAGCCCAAGGAACAGGGGCGAAAACACTGAAGCTTTCTTT
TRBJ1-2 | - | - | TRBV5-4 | CATIGGAYGYTF | TGTGCCACCATCGGAGGTGCCTATGGCTACACCTTC
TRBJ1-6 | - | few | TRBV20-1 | CSARDQRLRSYNSPLHF | TGCAGTGCTAGAGATCAAAGACTTCGCTCCTATAATTCACCCCTCCACTTT
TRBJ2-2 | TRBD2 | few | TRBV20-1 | CSARLTLAGGLPGELFF | TGCAGTGCAAGATTAACTTTGGCGGGGGGGCTGCCCGGGGAGCTGTTTTTT
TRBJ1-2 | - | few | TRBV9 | CASSPGATPEGYTF | TGTGCCAGCAGCCCTGGTGCGACACCGGAGGGCTACACCTTC
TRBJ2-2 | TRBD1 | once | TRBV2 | CASSEFRQGTGELFF | TGTGCCAGCAGTGAGTTTAGACAGGGGACCGGGGAGCTGTTTTTT
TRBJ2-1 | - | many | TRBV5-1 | CASTSVNEQFF | TGCGCCAGCACCTCAGTAAATGAGCAGTTCTTC
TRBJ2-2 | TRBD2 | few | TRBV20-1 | CSARASGGALDTGELFF | TGCAGTGCTAGAGCTAGCGGGGGGGCCTTAGACACCGGGGAGCTGTTTTTT
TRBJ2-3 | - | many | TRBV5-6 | CASSLELKETQYF | TGTGCCAGCAGCTTAGAACTTAAAGAAACGCAGTATTTT
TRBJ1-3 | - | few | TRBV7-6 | CASSPVSVSSGNTIYF | TGTGCCAGCAGCCCCGTTTCAGTGTCCTCTGGAAACACCATATATTTT
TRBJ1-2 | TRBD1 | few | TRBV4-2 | CASSQNPSTGETYGYTF | TGTGCCAGCAGCCAAAACCCTTCGACAGGGGAGACCTATGGCTACACCTTC
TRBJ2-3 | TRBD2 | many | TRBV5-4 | CASSTRLAGGTDTQYF | TGTGCCAGCAGCACCCGACTAGCGGGGGGGACTGATACGCAGTATTTT
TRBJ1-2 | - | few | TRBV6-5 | CASSNAPRGYGYTF | TGTGCCAGCAGCAATGCCCCTCGGGGCTATGGCTACACCTTC
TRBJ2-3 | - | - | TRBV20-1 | CSARLLAGAGDTQYF | TGCAGTGCTAGACTCCTCGCGGGGGCCGGAGATACGCAGTATTTT
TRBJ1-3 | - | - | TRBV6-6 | CASSYTGSSGNTIYF | TGTGCCAGCAGTTATACAGGGTCCTCTGGAAACACCATATATTTT
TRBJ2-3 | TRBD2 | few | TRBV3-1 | CASSQDKLAGTDTQYF | TGTGCCAGCAGCCAAGATAAACTAGCGGGGACAGATACGCAGTATTTT
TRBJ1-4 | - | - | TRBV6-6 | CASTTVKGAGYNEKLFF | TGTGCCAGCACCACCGTGAAGGGCGCGGGTTATAATGAAAAACTGTTTTTT
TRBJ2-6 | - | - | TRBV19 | CASSIYLGSGANVLTF | TGTGCCAGTAGTATATATCTGGGCTCTGGGGCCAACGTCCTGACTTTC
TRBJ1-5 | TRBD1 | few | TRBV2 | CASSRGQGHQPQHF | TGTGCCAGCAGTCGGGGACAGGGACATCAGCCCCAGCATTTT
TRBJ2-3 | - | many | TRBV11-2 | CASSPPYWDTQYF | TGTGCCAGCAGCCCTCCTTACTGGGATACGCAGTATTTT
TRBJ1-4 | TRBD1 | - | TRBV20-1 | CSAPGQGEKLFF | TGCAGTGCTCCCGGACAGGGTGAAAAACTGTTTTTT
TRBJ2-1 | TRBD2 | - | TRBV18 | CASSPVLRLATSGEQFF | TGTGCCAGCTCACCCGTTCTTCGACTAGCGACCTCCGGTGAGCAGTTCTTC
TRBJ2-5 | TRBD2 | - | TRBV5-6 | CASRNRGGAYEETQYF | TGTGCCAGCAGGAATCGCGGGGGGGCCTATGAGGAGACCCAGTACTTC
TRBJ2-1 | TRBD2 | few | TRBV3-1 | CASSQPSGPTEQFF | TGTGCCAGCAGCCAACCTAGCGGGCCCACTGAGCAGTTCTTC
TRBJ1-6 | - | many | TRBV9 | CASSVSPDSDVTPLHF | TGTGCCAGCAGCGTATCACCAGACAGCGACGTAACACCCCTCCACTTT
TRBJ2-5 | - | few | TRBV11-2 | CASSRPAEETQYF | TGTGCCAGCAGCCGTCCCGCCGAAGAGACCCAGTACTTC
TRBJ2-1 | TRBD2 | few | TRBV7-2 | CASRPPGTSGGYNEQFF | TGTGCCAGCAGGCCGCCCGGGACTAGCGGGGGGTACAATGAGCAGTTCTTC
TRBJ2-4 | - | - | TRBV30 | CAWTRGLDIQYF | TGTGCCTGGACCCGGGGATTGGACATTCAGTACTTC
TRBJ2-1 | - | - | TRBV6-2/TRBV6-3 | CASSGRGLRDSYNEQFF | TGTGCCAGCAGTGGCCGGGGCCTACGTGACTCCTACAATGAGCAGTTCTTC
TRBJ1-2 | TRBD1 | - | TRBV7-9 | CASSLGQGDYTF | TGTGCCAGCAGCTTGGGACAGGGCGACTACACCTTC
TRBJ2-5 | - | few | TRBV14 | CASSQLRETQYF | TGTGCCAGCAGCCAACTTCGGGAGACCCAGTACTTC
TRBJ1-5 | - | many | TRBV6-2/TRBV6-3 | CASGYTAYQPQHF | TGTGCCAGCGGTTACACGGCGTATCAGCCCCAGCATTTT
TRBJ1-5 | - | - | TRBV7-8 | CASSFSSLYSNQPQHF | TGTGCCAGCAGCTTCTCCAGTCTATATAGCAATCAGCCCCAGCATTTT
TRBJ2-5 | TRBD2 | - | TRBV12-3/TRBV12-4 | CASSLGLVAGGGETQYF | TGTGCCAGCAGTTTAGGCTTAGTAGCGGGGGGCGGAGAGACCCAGTACTTC
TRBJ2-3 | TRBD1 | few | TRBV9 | CASSARDRGTPDTQYF | TGTGCCAGCAGCGCCCGGGACAGGGGGACCCCAGATACGCAGTATTTT
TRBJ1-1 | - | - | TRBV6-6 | CASSYQAGAFF | TGTGCCAGCAGTTACCAGGCGGGAGCTTTCTTT
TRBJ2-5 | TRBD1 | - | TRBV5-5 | CASSPNHPQTGLGYQETQYF | TGTGCCAGCAGCCCGAACCATCCTCAGACAGGGCTTGGTTATCAAGAGACCCAGTACTTC
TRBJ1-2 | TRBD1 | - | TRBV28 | CASSLNPGGGYGYTF | TGTGCCAGCAGTCTAAACCCAGGGGGAGGCTATGGCTACACCTTC
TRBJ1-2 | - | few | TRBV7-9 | CASSLEGNAANYGYTF | TGTGCCAGCAGCTTAGAAGGGAATGCAGCTAACTATGGCTACACCTTC
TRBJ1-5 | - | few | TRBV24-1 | CATSDHSNQPQHF | TGTGCCACCAGTGATCATAGCAATCAGCCCCAGCATTTT
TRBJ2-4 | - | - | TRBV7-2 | CASSLDFHIQYF | TGTGCCAGCAGCTTAGACTTCCACATTCAGTACTTC
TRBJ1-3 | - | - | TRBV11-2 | CASSLHVGNTIYF | TGTGCCAGCAGCCTCCACGTAGGAAACACCATATATTTT
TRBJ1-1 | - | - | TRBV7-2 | CASSGPGGKAFF | TGTGCCAGCAGCGGCCCGGGCGGGAAAGCTTTCTTT
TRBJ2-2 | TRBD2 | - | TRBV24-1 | CATSGRGTSGTTRELFF | TGTGCCACCAGTGGAAGGGGGACTAGCGGAACCACCCGGGAGCTGTTTTTT
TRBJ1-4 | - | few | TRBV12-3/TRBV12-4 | CASSLLGEKLFF | TGTGCCAGCAGTTTATTAGGCGAAAAACTGTTTTTT
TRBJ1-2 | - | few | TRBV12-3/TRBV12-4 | CASSPTNYGYTF | TGTGCCAGCAGTCCTACTAACTATGGCTACACCTTC
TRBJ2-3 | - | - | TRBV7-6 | CASSGGIGDTQYF | TGTGCCAGCTCCGGGGGCATAGGGGATACGCAGTATTTT
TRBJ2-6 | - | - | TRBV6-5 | CASRSPWTGANVLTF | TGTGCCAGCAGAAGCCCTTGGACTGGGGCCAACGTCCTGACTTTC
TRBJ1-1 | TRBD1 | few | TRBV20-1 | CSAPGTGYTEAFF | TGCAGTGCCCCCGGGACAGGCTACACTGAAGCTTTCTTT
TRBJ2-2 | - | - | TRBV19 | CASSIQSNTGELFF | TGTGCCAGTAGTATTCAATCGAACACCGGGGAGCTGTTTTTT
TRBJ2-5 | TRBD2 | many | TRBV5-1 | CASSPGLAGPETQYF | TGCGCCAGCAGCCCTGGACTAGCGGGGCCAGAGACCCAGTACTTC